The subject of this entry is one TCR beta chain. V lost 4 bases to trimming and J lost 5 bases; unmatched junction nucleotides: 6. The germline CDR1 and CDR2 sequences are SGHNT and YENEEA. The CDR3 is 14 residues long. Sequencing was performed with immunoSEQ multiplex PCR; in TCRdb, only in-frame clones are kept and a portion is missing. The sample consists of 220,000 or so clones, around nine tenths of them appearing once. This record comes from a study of blood T cell repertoires in COVID-19. The rearrangement links TRBV11-3 to TRBJ1-1; 8 bases line up with TRBD1. This receptor was identified in a woman in her forties or fifties with acute COVID-19. Input material: PBMCs or T cells enriched from blood (not recorded which). Here the CDR3 reads CASSSRGLVTEAFF. CDR3 DNA sequence: TGTGCCAGCAGCTCCAGGGGGCTGGTAACTGAAGCTTTCTTT.